This TCR beta chain was sequenced during a study of Ad26.COV2.S vaccination and SARS-CoV-2 variants. Treatment: roughly 18 received Ad26.COV2.S at low or high dose, single or two shots; 5 received placebo; per-sample allocation not given. Specimen acquisition occurred on day 63 following the initial vaccine or placebo injection. Profiling relied on immunoSEQ multiplex PCR, and the TCRdb table lists in-frame clones only, not all of them. The table includes about 370,000 clones, approximately 91% detected once. V lost 0 bases to trimming and J lost 2 bases; unmatched junction nucleotides: 2. The CDR3 is made up of 16 amino acids. Per germline, CDR1 MGHRA and CDR2 YSYEKL.

This sequence originates from a person between 18 and 59 years old who received the Ad26.COV2.S COVID-19 vaccine or a placebo. The rearrangement uses TRBV4-1 and TRBJ2-2, with 8 bases that match TRBD1. Sequenced material: peripheral blood, taken in a trial of Ad26.COV2.S vaccine versus placebo. The CDR3 bases are TGCGCCAGCAGCCAAGAGACAGGGGCTAACACCGGGGAGCTGTTTTTT. Amino acids: CASSQETGANTGELFF.